The rows below give T cell receptor beta chains drawn from one sample of a study of regulatory T cells in long-lasting Graves disease. TCRdb reprocessed the multiplex PCR reads via MiXCR and lists one record per CDR3 protein. The sample shows about 430,000 distinct CDR3 sequences, over 12% of them seen only once. The data were also submitted as part of a second study, on T cells in Graves' hyperthyroidism and ophthalmopathy.

Sample: peripheral blood mononuclear cells (PBMCs), taken at new diagnosis, from a patient treated with antithyroid drugs. All receptors come from a woman between 40 and 50 years old with Graves disease. The CDR3 runs from the conserved cysteine through the conserved F or W. A D gene is named only where the DNA matches it firmly. A clone size is listed for some rows: how often the clone was seen (once, few, many), or a class if it is expanded.

. TRBJ2-1 TRBV5-4 TRBD2 CASSPPTSGRDLLDEQFF TGTGCCAGCAGCCCGCCGACTAGCGGGAGAGATCTCTTGGATGAGCAGTTCTTC
few TRBJ2-1 TRBV7-9 . CASSLLKGADNEQFF TGTGCCAGCAGCTTACTTAAGGGCGCCGACAATGAGCAGTTCTTC
many TRBJ1-1 TRBV12-5 . CASGFSRFMNTEAFF TGTGCTAGTGGTTTTAGCAGATTCATGAACACTGAAGCTTTCTTT
many TRBJ2-7 TRBV2 . CASTKGGNYEQYF TGTGCCAGCACGAAAGGGGGGAACTACGAGCAGTACTTC
many TRBJ2-7 TRBV29-1 . CSVETQDTYEQYF TGCAGCGTTGAAACCCAGGATACCTACGAGCAGTACTTC
many TRBJ2-7 TRBV4-1 . CASSPRQELYEQYF TGCGCCAGCAGCCCCCGACAGGAACTCTACGAGCAGTACTTC
few TRBJ2-5 TRBV20-1 TRBD2 CSARASGSRETQYF TGCAGTGCTAGGGCCAGCGGGAGTCGGGAGACCCAGTACTTC
many TRBJ1-1 TRBV12-3/TRBV12-4 TRBD1 CASSLAQGAMNTEAFF TGTGCCAGCAGCCTAGCCCAGGGGGCAATGAACACTGAAGCTTTCTTT
many TRBJ2-1 TRBV11-3 . CASSLHQSTYNEQFF TGTGCCAGCAGCTTACATCAGAGTACCTACAATGAGCAGTTCTTC
many TRBJ2-1 TRBV30 . CAYQLTTQINEQFF TGTGCCTACCAACTAACTACACAAATCAATGAGCAGTTCTTC
few TRBJ2-2 TRBV19 . CASSIGSGEGYTGELFF TGTGCCAGTAGTATAGGATCGGGAGAGGGGTACACCGGGGAGCTGTTTTTT
many TRBJ1-5 TRBV4-1 . CASSPIPRLNYSNQPQHF TGCGCCAGCAGCCCAATACCACGACTGAACTATAGCAATCAGCCCCAGCATTTT
many TRBJ2-7 TRBV20-1 . CSAPSSGVSYEQYF TGCAGTGCTCCCAGCAGCGGAGTCTCCTACGAGCAGTACTTC
many TRBJ2-7 TRBV11-2 TRBD2 CASSLSRTSGYEQYF TGTGCCAGCAGCTTATCTCGGACTAGCGGCTACGAGCAGTACTTC
. TRBJ2-7 TRBV4-1 TRBD2 CASSQALFGLAGDREQYF TGCGCCAGCAGCCAAGCTCTATTCGGACTAGCGGGAGATCGCGAGCAGTACTTC
many TRBJ2-5 TRBV20-1 . CSANRAERETQYF TGCAGTGCTAATAGGGCCGAAAGAGAGACCCAGTACTTC
few TRBJ2-4 TRBV3-1 . CASSQRGAKDIQYF TGTGCCAGCAGCCAACGGGGGGCGAAAGACATTCAGTACTTC
many TRBJ2-1 TRBV28 . CASSSGVSAEQFF TGTGCCAGCAGTTCTGGTGTATCCGCTGAGCAGTTCTTC
. TRBJ1-2 TRBV2 . CASSEGERHGYTF TGTGCCAGCAGTGAAGGGGAGCGACATGGCTACACCTTC
many TRBJ2-2 TRBV30 TRBD2 CAWSQTGDLAGGDTGELFF TGTGCCTGGAGCCAGACAGGGGATCTAGCGGGAGGAGACACCGGGGAGCTGTTTTTT
many TRBJ2-1 TRBV5-1 TRBD1 CASSIGQALGNEQFF TGCGCCAGCAGCATAGGACAGGCACTAGGGAATGAGCAGTTCTTC
many TRBJ2-5 TRBV6-5 TRBD1 CASSSGQGARETQYF TGTGCCAGCAGTTCAGGACAGGGGGCTAGAGAGACCCAGTACTTC
. TRBJ2-2 TRBV7-9 . CASSLLGTGELFF TGTGCCAGCAGCTTACTTGGCACCGGGGAGCTGTTTTTT
many TRBJ2-1 TRBV24-1 . CATSDFRAYNEQFF TGTGCCACCAGTGATTTCAGGGCCTACAATGAGCAGTTCTTC
many TRBJ2-1 TRBV2 TRBD2 CASSETPSGSYNEQFF TGTGCCAGCAGTGAAACTCCTAGCGGATCTTACAATGAGCAGTTCTTC
many TRBJ1-1 TRBV13 TRBD1 CASGTGGSMNTEAFF TGTGCCAGTGGTACAGGGGGGAGTATGAACACTGAAGCTTTCTTT
many TRBJ2-7 TRBV19 . CASSITGPIYEQYF TGTGCCAGTAGTATTACGGGACCTATTTACGAGCAGTACTTC
many TRBJ2-1 TRBV28 TRBD2 CASRAGGEGSSEQFF TGTGCCAGCAGGGCGGGGGGCGAGGGGTCCAGTGAGCAGTTCTTC
few TRBJ2-3 TRBV4-1 . CASSQVSGVTDTQYF TGCGCCAGCAGCCAAGTTTCGGGAGTGACAGATACGCAGTATTTT
few TRBJ2-1 TRBV25-1 TRBD2 CATGTSWDEQFF TGTGCCACGGGGACTAGTTGGGATGAGCAGTTCTTC
. TRBJ2-1 TRBV4-1 TRBD2 CASSQGLAGALGDEQFF TGCGCCAGCAGCCAAGGACTAGCGGGAGCCTTAGGGGATGAGCAGTTCTTC
many TRBJ2-7 TRBV6-1 . CASSEFVRVEQYF TGTGCCAGCAGTGAGTTTGTAAGGGTCGAGCAGTACTTC
many TRBJ1-6 TRBV28 TRBD1 CASSSTGKGGPLHF TGTGCCAGCAGTTCGACAGGGAAGGGCGGTCCCCTCCACTTT
many TRBJ2-1 TRBV27 . CASSFGGTWSSYNEQFF TGTGCCAGCAGTTTTGGGGGGACTTGGAGCTCCTACAATGAGCAGTTCTTC
few TRBJ1-2 TRBV18 TRBD1 CVSSPQGQETYGYTF TGTGTCAGCTCACCGCAGGGACAGGAAACCTATGGCTACACCTTC
few TRBJ2-1 TRBV7-9 . CASSLARWGMNNEQFF TGTGCCAGCAGCTTAGCGCGCTGGGGTATGAACAATGAGCAGTTCTTC